This T cell receptor beta chain was obtained from a study of graft-versus-host responses after intestinal transplantation. Measured with immunoSEQ multiplex PCR; TCRdb has only the in-frame clones, and not every one. In the table there are about 88,000 clones, 85% to 95% of which are singletons. As concerns this clone: What it recognizes is unknown.

Broader study findings: Early HvG declines after transplant were associated with peak circulating GvH clone levels.

The sequencing here drew on unstimulated CD4+ T cells sorted from spleen or lymph node cells, taken before transplant. The sequence derives from a human donor who was the organ donor for an intestinal transplant.

This CDR3 reads CASSPGQTDTQYF. CDR3 bases: TGTGCCAGCAGCCCTGGACAGACGGATACGCAGTATTTT. J is TRBJ2-3 and V is TRBV7-6; weak D call: TRBD1 (6 bases). The V and J ends lost 5 bases and 6 bases respectively, with 12 bases between them. This CDR3 is built from 13 residues. Germline V CDR1 and CDR2: SGHVS, FNYEAQ.